This TCR beta chain stems from a study of T cell responses to AZD1222 COVID-19 vaccine (TCRdb year 2021). Some background on the complete study: AZD1222 recipients with second doses at about 4 weeks or about 12 weeks were pooled, because spike-specific TCR depth and breadth did not differ between schedules. A total of under 250 trial participants underwent TCR sequencing, of whom roughly 210 had received two doses of AZD1222 and about 25 had received two doses of the MenACWY control vaccine. Trial participants were enrolled into age subgroups of 18-55, 56-69 and 70-plus years, which contained about 150, 28 and 57 TCR-sequenced participants, respectively.

Comment on this clone: Its antigen target is currently unknown. Per-nucleotide qualities are absent, and no much larger clonotype sits a single base away.

The CDR3 regions of human TCRbeta chains were subjected to immunosequencing. Processing in the source paper ran as follows. Repertoire TCRs were checked for matches against a reference library of SARS-CoV-2-specific TCRs that had been generated using the MIRA antigen-specificity platform. Breadth meant the fraction of unique TCRs that were SARS-CoV-2-associated, whereas depth meant the fraction of total T cells that were SARS-CoV-2-associated. Each spike-specific TCR was assigned to its reactive spike region and to a CD4 or CD8 class using the MIRA data. Log10-transformed breadth and depth values were compared by one-way ANOVA with Sidak's multiple comparisons tests. TCRdb holds this immuneACCESS table with in-frame rearrangements only. Some clones are missing; in checked studies, unresolved V genes explain under half, and the rest has no known cause. That table gives V, J and clone size, and the DNA gave D and trimming. The sample has tens of thousands of clones on record, about 90% of them singletons. Jointly, the top ten make up 5% to 5.5% of the sample.

Via the germline V gene, CDR1 is SGHTA and CDR2 FQGNSA. From cysteine to phenylalanine, the CDR3 is 14 amino acids long. Here the CDR3 DNA is all that survives: 42 bases in frame from base 1. V trim: 3 bases; J trim: 2 bases; unmatched bases: 2. The time point label here, explained by the study, means: baseline before first vaccination. Vaccinee samples were obtained from the UK trials COV001 and COV002, which included a single-blind randomized controlled phase 2/3 trial of AZD1222 (ChAdOx1 nCoV-19) in healthy adults. Trial participant PBMC samples were collected at day 0 and day 28 after the second dose for TCRbeta chain sequencing. What the research found in general, with its limitations: Because no day 14 peak-response samples were available, repertoires were characterized only after the peak T cell response. CD4 TCRs associated with the vaccine covered the entire spike protein, and the dominant responses were in regions 160-218 and 743-854. Participants were mostly white British, with more females than males. The authors suggested clonal diversity may have been underestimated. In the small 56-69-year group, the increase in depth fell short of significance, most likely because of low power. After two AZD1222 doses, spike-specific TCR breadth and depth were significantly higher than at day 0 and than in MenACWY recipients. Reportedly, close to half of the unique spike-specific TCRs recognized epitopes lying outside the regions that are mutated in the B.1.351 and B.1.1.7 variants. Conclusions about previously exposed vaccinees were limited because only 5 or 6 AZD1222 recipients were SARS-CoV-2 seropositive at baseline.

This specimen was peripheral blood, taken on day 0 of AZD1222 vaccination. This receptor was identified in an adult in good health. This receptor chain uses TRBV7-2 and TRBJ2-3; TRBD2 aligns with 7 central bases. For the CDR3, the sequence is CASSFGLVTDTQYF. The bases are TGTGCCAGCAGCTTTGGACTAGTCACAGATACGCAGTATTTT.